The present entry profiles one TCR beta chain with its context. Its antigen is still unknown. The beta constant-region primer was an equimolar mix of two oligonucleotides covering TRBC1 and TRBC2. TCRdb passed the UMI-ligation and nested PCR reads through MiXCR, listing each CDR3 protein once. The sample carries roughly 140,000 distinct CDR3 sequences, 15% to 20% recorded once. CMV status came from CD4+ T cell IFNgamma after overnight CMV lysate stimulation of fresh PBMCs. This entry belongs to a study of naive and memory T cell subsets. Study findings and constraints: TCR counts from RNA may reflect activation-linked expression changes. From naive to CM, EM and EMRA, diversity decreased and Gini increased. In naive cells, over 85% of TCR sequences were seen only once.

Unmatched junction bases numbered 4, after V lost 8 bases and J lost 6 bases. The CDR3 is 12 amino acids. Germline-derived CDR1 and CDR2 are SNHLY and FYNNEI. The rearrangement uses TRBV2 and TRBJ1-5; 7 bases agree with TRBD1. This clonotype originated in a human donor in good health. The specimen sequenced was naive CD4+ T cells from blood. The DNA of the CDR3 is TGTGCCAGCGCAGGGGGAGGTCAGCCCCAGCATTTT. Translating gives CASAGGGQPQHF.